A single sample is the source of the 28 T cell receptor beta chains below, sequenced in a study of shared clonotypes between healthy human individuals. TCRdb keeps only in-frame clones here, not all; method: immunoSEQ multiplex PCR. The sample shows 2.5 million or so clones, more than 80% of them seen only once. Sequenced: naive CD4+ T cells sorted from blood. Specified subset: CD45RA+ positively selected. The receptors here all came from a man aged 18 to 30 in good health.

V gene TRBV11-2 combines with J gene TRBJ2-7; D is possibly TRBD1 (6 bases). V was trimmed by 1 base and J by 3 bases, leaving 10 bases between them. Germline loops: CDR1 SGHAT, CDR2 FQNNGV. The CDR3 consists of 14 residues. CDR3 in amino acids: CASSLGGRGYEQYF. CDR3 sequence (DNA): TGTGCCAGCAGCTTAGGTGGCAGGGGCTACGAGCAGTACTTC.

This clone was found once. The chain recombines TRBV2 with TRBJ2-7, with 8 bases identical to TRBD2. CDR1 and CDR2 (germline): SNHLY, FYNNEI. The CDR3 totals 14 residues. The ends lost 5 bases at V and 7 bases at J; junction bases unmatched: 10. CDR3 bases: TGTGCCAGCAGTTTCCCGGGAGGGGGGGGAGAGCAGTACTTC. Translation: CASSFPGGGGEQYF.

As DNA, the CDR3 is TGTGCCAGCAGCGGCCATGGCTCTGGGGCCAACGTCCTGACTTTC. This sequence encodes CASSGHGSGANVLTF. This chain links TRBV7-3 with TRBJ2-6; the D is unclear. Per germline, CDR1 SGHTA and CDR2 FQGTGA. V was trimmed by 5 bases and J by 0 bases, leaving 8 bases between them. This CDR3 region has 15 residues.

This clone was seen a single time. The rearrangement links TRBV13 to TRBJ2-7; D gene unclear. CDR1 is PRHDT and CDR2 is FYEKMQ in the germline V gene (reference sequence). The V and J ends lost 6 bases and 0 bases respectively, with 15 bases between them. This CDR3 has 15 amino acids. The CDR3 is CASRQSVPSSYEQYF. The CDR3 nucleotides read TGTGCCAGCAGACAATCGGTACCTAGCTCCTACGAGCAGTACTTC.

The chain joins TRBV19 to TRBJ1-6, with 7 bases aligning to TRBD1. This CDR3 spans 13 amino acids. Germline V gives CDR1 LNHDA, CDR2 SQIVND (reference sequence). The V segment lost 5 bases and the J segment 8 bases; nucleotides outside the gene matches: 3. The CDR3 bases are TGTGCCAGTAGTGTCGACAGGGATTCACCCCTCCACTTT. It translates to CASSVDRDSPLHF.

The chain's CDR3 is CASSPPNRATFAYEQYF. The CDR3 DNA reads as TGTGCCAGCTCACCACCTAACCGAGCGACGTTCGCCTACGAGCAGTACTTC. This rearrangement joins TRBV18 to TRBJ2-7; D gene uncertain. V lost 0 bases and J lost 2, with 17 bases in between. Germline lookup yields CDR1 KGHSH and CDR2 LQKENI. The CDR3 length is 17 residues.

V gene TRBV5-1 combines with J gene TRBJ2-3; maybe TRBD2 (5 bases). Germline V gives CDR1 SGHRS, CDR2 YFSETQ. V was cut by 3 bases and J by 6 bases, with 17 bases left in between. The CDR3 is 15 residues long. This CDR3 is CASSSGLAPSDTQYF. As DNA, the CDR3 is TGCGCCAGCAGCTCAGGACTCGCTCCCTCGGATACGCAGTATTTT.

This clone was detected once. The gene calls are TRBV6-5 and TRBJ1-2; D is ambiguous. CDR1 is MNHEY, CDR2 SVGAGI, per germline. V dropped 8 bases and J dropped 5 bases, with 12 bases sitting between them. The CDR3 runs 12 residues. CDR3 nucleotides: TGTGCCAGCTCGGGGAGCGCGTATGGCTACACCTTC. Its translation: CASSGSAYGYTF.

J is TRBJ1-3 and V is TRBV30, with 9 bases that match TRBD1. The CDR3 covers 13 residues. CDR1 and CDR2 from the germline V gene are GTSNPN and SVGIG (reference sequence). V lost 4 bases, J lost 3 bases, and 1 base stayed unmatched. In DNA form, the CDR3 reads TGTGCCTGGAACAGGGGGCTTGGAAACACCATATATTTT. It codes for CAWNRGLGNTIYF.

V gene TRBV5-4 combines with J gene TRBJ2-5; 11 positions match TRBD2. There are 15 residues in the CDR3. Germline V gene data show CDR1 as SGHNT and CDR2 as YYREEE (reference sequence). V was pared by 5 bases and J by 2 bases, with 5 bases of the junction left unmatched. CDR3 DNA sequence: TGTGCCAGCAGTAACCCTAGCGGGAGGCAAGAGACCCAGTACTTC. Protein: CASSNPSGRQETQYF.

This clone was seen a single time. The rearrangement joins TRBV7-9 to TRBJ2-3; TRBD1 agrees at 10 bases. CDR3 size: 15 residues. The germline gives CDR1 SEHNR, CDR2 FQNEAQ (reference sequence). V trimming: 5 bases; J trimming: 3 bases; junction bases outside the gene matches: 5. The CDR3 sequence: CASSVGQGGTDTQYF. The CDR3 DNA is TGTGCCAGCAGCGTCGGACAGGGGGGGACAGATACGCAGTATTTT.

The genes are TRBV7-2 and TRBJ2-2, with TRBD2 identical over 10 bases. Unmatched junction bases numbered 5, after V lost 1 base and J lost 9 bases. Germline CDR1 SGHTA, CDR2 FQGNSA. The CDR3 contains 15 residues. CDR3 region: CASSLDASGSRELFF. The CDR3 region has the DNA TGTGCCAGCAGCTTAGACGCTAGCGGGAGTCGGGAGCTGTTTTTT.

The gene calls are TRBV5-1 and TRBJ1-1; 12 bases map to TRBD1. Germline values: CDR1 SGHRS, CDR2 YFSETQ. Trimming at V came to 4 bases and at J to 8 bases, leaving 3 bases not matched to a gene. The CDR3 loop spans 13 amino acids. CDR3 in amino acids: CASSQGTGGEAFF. Here the CDR3 DNA reads TGCGCCAGCAGCCAAGGGACAGGGGGCGAAGCTTTCTTT. Filled out from reference TRBV5-1 and TRBJ1-1, the complete variable domain reads KAGVTQTPRYLIKTRGQQVTLSCSPISGHRSVSWYQQTPGQGLQFLFEYFSETQRNKGNFPGRFSGRQFSNSRSEMNVSTLELGDSALYLCASSQGTGGEAFFGQGTRLTVV.

The CDR3 bases are TGTGCCATCAGTGCGTTTACAGGGGAAGGCTACACCTTC. This gives the protein CAISAFTGEGYTF. The chain links TRBV10-3 to TRBJ1-2; 7 bases fit TRBD1. CDR1 and CDR2 (germline): ENHRY, SYGVKD. J was trimmed by 8 bases and V by 4 bases; bases with no gene match: 7. The CDR3 runs 13 residues.

This clone was seen once. The rearrangement joins TRBV7-2 to TRBJ1-2, with a weak D call TRBD1 (6 bases). The CDR3 consists of 16 residues. V lost 0 bases and J lost 6, with 17 bases in between. Looked up from germline, CDR1 is SGHTA and CDR2 is FQGNSA. Written as DNA, the CDR3 is TGTGCCAGCAGCTTAGCGCGTCCCAGGGGCGCGGATGGCTACACCTTC. Its protein product is CASSLARPRGADGYTF.

The chain employs TRBV5-5 and TRBJ2-3; TRBD2 aligns across 8 bases. Germline values: CDR1 SGHKS, CDR2 YYEKEE (reference sequence). This CDR3 is 14 amino acids long. The V segment lost 1 base and the J segment 4 bases; nucleotides outside the gene matches: 2. The CDR3 is CASSLTGGPDTQYF. Here the CDR3 DNA reads TGTGCCAGCAGCTTGACGGGGGGGCCAGATACGCAGTATTTT. Using reference TRBV5-5 and TRBJ2-3 for the parts outside the CDR3, the full variable domain is DAGVTQSPTHLIKTRGQQVTLRCSPISGHKSVSWYQQVLGQGPQFIFQYYEKEERGRGNFPDRFSARQFPNYSSELNVNALLLGDSALYLCASSLTGGPDTQYFGPGTRLTVL.

To note about this clone: The same CDR3 arises from other DNA sequences in this sample as well. The CDR3 DNA sequence: TGTGCCAGCAGCCTCGGACAGGGGGATGGCTACACCTTC. Its translation: CASSLGQGDGYTF. V and J are TRBV7-2 and TRBJ1-2; TRBD1 aligns across 10 bases. Looked up from germline, CDR1 is SGHTA and CDR2 is FQGNSA. V shed 5 bases and J 6 bases; nucleotides not matched to a gene: 3. The CDR3 has 13 residues.

The genes are TRBV6-1 and TRBJ1-2, with D hard to call. Germline V gene lookup returns CDR1 MNHNS and CDR2 SASEGT. The CDR3 runs to 15 residues. Trimming removed 0 bases from V and 5 bases from J, with 13 bases in between. As DNA, the CDR3 is TGTGCCAGCAGTGAAGCGTTGGCAGCCGGATATGGCTACACCTTC. Its protein is CASSEALAAGYGYTF.

V gene TRBV6-1 combines with J gene TRBJ1-5; no firm D call. Between the trimmed V and J ends, which lost 7 bases and 6 bases, there was a span of 10 bases. Germline CDR1 and CDR2: MNHNS and SASEGT. The CDR3 is 12 amino acids. As DNA, the CDR3 is TGTGCCAGCACGGGGATGGCTCAGCCCCAGCATTTT. It encodes CASTGMAQPQHF.

The J gene is TRBJ1-1, the V gene TRBV20-1, with unresolved D. The CDR3 is made up of 11 amino acids. In germline, CDR1 is DFQATT, CDR2 SNEGSKA (reference sequence). The CDR3 reads CRVPGNTEAFF. The DNA of the CDR3 is TGCAGGGTTCCTGGGAACACTGAAGCTTTCTTT.

The chain joins TRBV30 to TRBJ1-3; no clear D. Deletions cut 3 bases from V and 4 bases from J, with 16 bases between. This CDR3 region has 15 residues. The germline gives CDR1 GTSNPN, CDR2 SVGIG (reference sequence). CDR3 loop: CAWRAGSSSGNTIYF. As DNA, the CDR3 is TGTGCCTGGAGGGCTGGGTCCTCCTCGGGAAACACCATATATTTT.

V gene TRBV25-1 combines with J gene TRBJ2-7; D is uncertain. The CDR3 totals 16 residues. The germline V and J ends were trimmed by 2 bases and 2 bases, with 16 bases remaining between them. Germline V CDR1 and CDR2: MGHDK, SYGVNS. DNA for the CDR3: TGTGCCAGCAGTGAAAACCTGTACGGGCAGGCCTACGAGCAGTACTTC. Its translation is CASSENLYGQAYEQYF.

The gene calls are TRBV28 and TRBJ2-7, with D possibly matching TRBD1 (5 bases). Between the trimmed V and J ends, which lost 6 bases and 2 bases, there was a span of 11 bases. CDR3 length equals 13 residues. CDR1 and CDR2 from the germline V gene are MDHEN and SYDVKM. This chain's CDR3 is CASRLDKTYEQYF. CDR3 bases: TGTGCCAGCAGACTGGACAAAACCTACGAGCAGTACTTC.

V gene TRBV29-1 combines with J gene TRBJ2-5; D is perhaps TRBD1 (5 bases). TRBJ2-7 explains the end of the DNA better; the J call may be wrong. Germline V gives CDR1 SQVTM, CDR2 ANQGSEA. The CDR3 is 12 residues long. The CDR3, as DNA: TGCAGCGTTGAAGATGGGGCATCCGAGCAGTACTTC. It specifies CSVEDGASEQYF.

This chain uses TRBV4-2 with TRBJ2-1, with D uncertain. In germline, CDR1 is LGHNA, CDR2 YNFKEQ. V dropped 4 bases and J dropped 10 bases, with 17 bases sitting between them. CDR3 size: 14 residues. CDR3 nucleotides: TGTGCCAGCAGCCTGTTAGATTCCCGACGGGAGCAGTTCTTC. Amino acids: CASSLLDSRREQFF.

The chain carries TRBV2 and TRBJ2-7, with D unresolved. Per germline, CDR1 SNHLY and CDR2 FYNNEI. The CDR3 contains 13 residues. The V end lost 4 bases, the J end lost 3 bases, and 10 bases lay between the germline ends. CDR3 sequence reads: CASSVNFYYEQYF. In nucleotides, the CDR3 is TGTGCCAGCAGTGTTAACTTCTACTACGAGCAGTACTTC.

CDR3 residues: CATRQYTYNEQFF. The CDR3 DNA reads TGTGCCACCCGACAGTACACCTACAATGAGCAGTTCTTC. This chain connects TRBV6-6 to TRBJ2-1; TRBD1 is a possible D gene (5 bases). The CDR3 consists of 13 residues. In germline, CDR1 is MNHNY, CDR2 SVGAGI (reference sequence). V lost 10 bases and J 2 bases, leaving 12 bases between the germline ends.

This rearrangement joins TRBV30 to TRBJ1-1; D is uncertain. This CDR3 region has 13 residues. V was trimmed by 5 bases and J by 1 base, leaving 11 bases between them. Germline CDR1 and CDR2: GTSNPN and SVGIG (reference sequence). This CDR3 reads CAWLVGENTEAFF. Written as DNA, the CDR3 is TGTGCCTGGCTGGTCGGGGAGAACACTGAAGCTTTCTTT. The full variable domain, rest sourced from reference TRBV30 and TRBJ1-1, is SQTIHQWPATLVQPVGSPLSLECTVEGTSNPNLYWYRQAAGRGLQLLFYSVGIGQISSEVPQNLSASRPQDRQFILSSKKLLLSDSGFYLCAWLVGENTEAFFGQGTRLTVV.